These T cell receptor beta chains were read from a single sample in a study of OX40 agonist ivuxolimab in advanced cancers. Sequencing used immunoSEQ multiplex PCR; TCRdb keeps in-frame clones, though not all of them. The repertoire holds about 77,000 clones, with 80% to 90% as singletons. Source: CD4+ or CD8+ T cells sorted from blood, taken in a trial of the OX40 agonist ivuxolimab. The receptor source for this set is an adult with an advanced solid tumor such as melanoma, head and neck, liver or kidney cancer. Both conserved end residues are part of each CDR3. A D gene is named only where the DNA matches it firmly. The listing skips clone size in some rows; elsewhere it reads once, few, many or a size class.

j_call,clone_size,v_call,d_call,cdr3_nt,cdr3_aa
TRBJ2-5,once,TRBV5-1,-,TGCGCCAGCAGCCGAGGACACGAGCCCCTGGGAGAGACCCAGTACTTC,CASSRGHEPLGETQYF
TRBJ2-7,-,TRBV6-1,TRBD1,TGTGCCAGCAATCCTAGGACAGGGGGCTCCTACGAGCAGTACTTC,CASNPRTGGSYEQYF
TRBJ2-5,-,TRBV11-3,TRBD1,TGTGCCAGCAGCAGGCGGACAGGGGAAGAGACCCAGTACTTC,CASSRRTGEETQYF
TRBJ2-4,-,TRBV5-1,-,TGCGCCAGCAGCTTGGGCCCCACAGGGGGGGGAAACATTCAGTACTTC,CASSLGPTGGGNIQYF
TRBJ1-2,-,TRBV5-1,-,TGCGCCAGCAGCCCCCTCCCCTCATCTGGCTACACCTTC,CASSPLPSSGYTF
TRBJ1-3,-,TRBV7-2,-,TGTGCCAGCAGCCTAGGTGGGGGGTCTGGAAACACCATATATTTT,CASSLGGGSGNTIYF
TRBJ1-6,few,TRBV6-5,-,TGTGCCTCCCAAGGGGCCAGGATCAATTCACCCCTCCACTTT,CASQGARINSPLHF
TRBJ2-7,-,TRBV2,-,TGTGCCAGCAGTGAAGATGGTATTTCGGGGTACGAGCAGTACTTC,CASSEDGISGYEQYF
TRBJ2-5,once,TRBV18,-,TGTGCCAGCTCACCGCAGGGTAGGGAGACCCAGTACTTC,CASSPQGRETQYF
TRBJ1-1,-,TRBV5-1,TRBD1,TGCGCCAGCACCCTCGGGACAGGGGGACGGTCCACTGAAGCTTTCTTT,CASTLGTGGRSTEAFF
TRBJ1-3,few,TRBV27,TRBD1,TGTGCCAGCAGTCCTGCTACAGGGGCTGGAAACACCATATATTTT,CASSPATGAGNTIYF
TRBJ1-1,-,TRBV4-1,-,TGCGCCAGCAGCCAATCATCGGGCGCGAGAACTGAAGCTTTCTTT,CASSQSSGARTEAFF
TRBJ2-3,-,TRBV7-2,TRBD1,TGTGCCAGCAGGGGGACAGGGGGTACGAATACGCAGTATTTT,CASRGTGGTNTQYF
TRBJ1-4,few,TRBV15,TRBD1,TGTGCCACCCACCCCGGACAGGGGGAATATGAAAAACTGTTTTTT,CATHPGQGEYEKLFF
TRBJ2-3,-,TRBV5-4,TRBD2,TGTGCCAGCAGTGGGGGGGTGGATACGCAGTATTTT,CASSGGVDTQYF
TRBJ2-7,-,TRBV27,-,TGTGCCAGCAGTTCCCCTACTAAAGAGCAGTACTTC,CASSSPTKEQYF
TRBJ1-6,-,TRBV7-8,-,TGTGCCAGCAGCTTAGTGGCCGGGCGTCCGGTTAATTCACCCCTCCACTTT,CASSLVAGRPVNSPLHF
TRBJ1-4,-,TRBV19,TRBD1,TGTGCCAGTACACGTACAGGGGGAGGTAATGAAAAACTGTTTTTT,CASTRTGGGNEKLFF
TRBJ2-7,-,TRBV6-1,-,TGTGCCAGCAGTGACAGGGGCCTAACCTACGAGCAGTACTTC,CASSDRGLTYEQYF
TRBJ1-5,-,TRBV25-1,TRBD1,TGTGCCAGCAGGAGAGGGACAGGGGATCAGCCCCAGCATTTT,CASRRGTGDQPQHF
TRBJ2-6,-,TRBV4-1,TRBD1,TGCGCCAGCAGCCAAATACGGTGGGCAGGGGGCTCTTCTGGGGCCAACGTCCTGACTTTC,CASSQIRWAGGSSGANVLTF
TRBJ2-5,-,TRBV25-1,-,TGTGCCAGCAGTGTATGGGGTAACCAAGAGACCCAGTACTTC,CASSVWGNQETQYF
TRBJ1-2,-,TRBV5-1,-,TGCGCCAGCAGCAAGAGAGACAGTACTATCGGCTACACCTTC,CASSKRDSTIGYTF
TRBJ2-1,once,TRBV15,-,TGTGCCACCAGCAGAGTTGGATCCTACAATGAGCAGTTCTTC,CATSRVGSYNEQFF
TRBJ2-5,-,TRBV5-1,TRBD2,TGCGCCAGCAGCTTGGTTCCAGGGAGGGAAGAGACCCAGTACTTC,CASSLVPGREETQYF
TRBJ1-6,-,TRBV6-5,-,TGTGCCAGCAGTTACTTCACGACAGGCAATTCACCCCTCCACTTT,CASSYFTTGNSPLHF
TRBJ2-7,-,TRBV2,-,TGTGCCAGCAGTGATGCGAACGTAGTGGGCTACGAGCAGTACTTC,CASSDANVVGYEQYF
TRBJ1-4,-,TRBV5-3,TRBD1,TGTGCCAGAAGCGGCTCCGGGACAGGGTCCAAAAAACTGTTTTTT,CARSGSGTGSKKLFF
TRBJ1-1,-,TRBV6-1,TRBD1,TGTGCCAGCAGTGAGACGGACAGGGTAAACACTGAAGCTTTCTTT,CASSETDRVNTEAFF
TRBJ1-2,-,TRBV27,TRBD1,TGTGCCAGCAGTTTATCCAGGGACAGGGTTTCCTATGGCTACACCTTC,CASSLSRDRVSYGYTF
TRBJ2-6,-,TRBV6-1,-,TGTGCCAGCAGTGAAAAAAACCGTGCTGGGGCCAACGTCCTGACTTTC,CASSEKNRAGANVLTF
TRBJ2-7,-,TRBV29-1,-,TGCAGCGTCGCGGACAGTTGGGAGCAGTACTTC,CSVADSWEQYF
TRBJ2-3,-,TRBV6-1,-,TGTGCCAGCAGTGACCCTCTCCTTTCGGTAGATACGCAGTATTTT,CASSDPLLSVDTQYF
TRBJ1-3,-,TRBV6-5,TRBD1,TGTGCCAGCAGCTCAGACAGGGTATCCGGAAACACCATATATTTT,CASSSDRVSGNTIYF